Below are 32 T cell receptor beta chains sequenced from a single sample in a study of blood T cell repertoires in COVID-19. Assay: immunoSEQ multiplex PCR; the TCRdb copy retains only in-frame clones and omits some. The sample lists more than 95,000 clones; about 87% were seen once. Sequencing was done on a sample of peripheral blood. The receptors stem from a man aged 50-60 years with acute or convalescent COVID-19.

In this sample, this clone turned up once. This rearrangement joins TRBV18 to TRBJ2-1; D not certain. This CDR3 spans 16 amino acids. Trimming shortened V by 3 bases and J by 0 bases, and 12 bases separated the two germline ends. The germline V gene has CDR1 KGHSH and CDR2 LQKENI. In nucleotides, the CDR3 is TGTGCCAGCTCACCCGTAGACAAGAGCTCCTACAATGAGCAGTTCTTC. Translated, it gives CASSPVDKSSYNEQFF. Supplemented by reference TRBV18 and TRBJ2-1, the full variable domain reads NAGVMQNPRHLVRRRGQEARLRCSPMKGHSHVYWYRQLPEEGLKFMVYLQKENIIDESGMPKERFSAEFPKEGPSILRIQQVVRGDSAAYFCASSPVDKSSYNEQFFGPGTRLTVL.

The chain links TRBV11-3 to TRBJ2-5, with 7 bases matching TRBD1. Trimming removed 7 bases from V and 5 bases from J; junction bases left unmatched: 10. This CDR3 is built from 14 residues. From germline, CDR1 is SGHNT and CDR2 YENEEA. CDR3 in DNA: TGTGCCAGCAACCTCGACAGGGTCGATGAGACCCAGTACTTC. It encodes CASNLDRVDETQYF. The variable domain in full, with the rest retrieved from reference TRBV11-3 and TRBJ2-5, is EAGVVQSPRYKIIEKKQPVAFWCNPISGHNTLYWYLQNLGQGPELLIRYENEEAVDDSQLPKDRFSAERLKGVDSTLKIQPAELGDSAVYLCASNLDRVDETQYFGPGTRLLVL.

As DNA, the CDR3 is TGTGCCAGCAGCTTAGGAGGCACAGATACGCAGTATTTT. Amino acid sequence: CASSLGGTDTQYF. The chain has TRBV7-9 and TRBJ2-3, with D unresolved. V gave up 1 base and J gave up 1 base, with 3 bases separating them. Germline lookup yields CDR1 SEHNR and CDR2 FQNEAQ (reference sequence). CDR3 length: 13 amino acids.

The V gene is TRBV28, the J gene TRBJ1-5, with 7 bases identical to TRBD1. There are 16 residues in the CDR3. The germline CDR1 and CDR2 sequences are MDHEN and SYDVKM. The J segment lost 2 bases and the V segment lost 0 bases, leaving 4 bases of the junction unmatched. This CDR3 is CASSLWRGGGNQPQHF. The CDR3 DNA reads TGTGCCAGCAGTTTATGGAGAGGGGGCGGCAATCAGCCCCAGCATTTT.

The V and J genes are TRBV18 and TRBJ1-3; 7 bases are shared with TRBD1. CDR1 is KGHSH and CDR2 is LQKENI in the germline V gene. With V trimmed by 3 bases and J by 2 bases, 4 bases remained unmatched. This CDR3 has 15 residues. CDR3 DNA sequence: TGTGCCAGCTCACCGACAGGGAATACTGGAAACACCATATATTTT. Its protein product is CASSPTGNTGNTIYF.

The genes are TRBV28 and TRBJ2-1; 8 bases agree with TRBD1. The junction had 5 bases not matched to a gene; V was cut back by 10 bases and J by 6 bases. Germline V gene data show CDR1 as MDHEN and CDR2 as SYDVKM. The CDR3 runs 12 residues. The CDR3 loop reads CAIGQGINEQFF. The CDR3 DNA is TGTGCCATCGGACAGGGAATCAATGAGCAGTTCTTC.

The V call is TRBV6-5, the J call TRBJ1-2; D gene ambiguous. Germline CDR1 is MNHEY and CDR2 is SVGAGI. The CDR3 spans 13 residues. Trimming pared 6 bases from V and 8 bases from J, leaving 16 bases between. The CDR3 DNA follows: TGTGCCAGCAGCGACATACCCCAGGTCGGCTACACCTTC. Translating it yields CASSDIPQVGYTF.

This chain joins TRBV10-1 and TRBJ2-7; D unresolved. CDR1 is WNHNN, CDR2 SYGVQD, per germline (reference sequence). There are 13 residues in the CDR3. Trimming removed 3 bases at V and 3 bases at J, with 9 bases between. CDR3 coding DNA: TGCGCCAGCAGTGATTCGACAATCTACGAGCAGTACTTC. It encodes CASSDSTIYEQYF.

This clone was seen just once. The chain recombines TRBV29-1 with TRBJ2-3; 7 bases map to TRBD2. V lost 6 bases, J lost 3 bases, and 9 bases stayed unmatched. The CDR3 has 14 residues. Per germline, CDR1 SQVTM and CDR2 ANQGSEA. DNA for the CDR3: TGCAGCGTCTGGGTAGCGGGCCAAACAGATACGCAGTATTTT. This codes for CSVWVAGQTDTQYF.

As to this clone: This sample includes further DNA sequences coding for the same CDR3. This chain uses TRBV12-3 or TRBV12-4 with TRBJ2-1, with D maybe TRBD2 (6 bases). The ends were cut back, 2 bases at V and 7 bases at J, with 6 bases in the middle. The CDR3 is 12 amino acids. CDR3 DNA sequence: TGTGCCAGCAGTTTACGGGGGAATGAGCAGTTCTTC. Its translation: CASSLRGNEQFF.

The rearrangement joins TRBV5-1 to TRBJ2-5; 10 bases line up with TRBD1. Trimming removed 3 bases from V and 2 bases from J; junction bases left unmatched: 4. CDR1 SGHRS and CDR2 YFSETQ come from the germline V gene. The CDR3 runs 15 residues. CDR3: CASSYRDRGQETQYF. CDR3 sequence (DNA): TGCGCCAGCAGCTACCGGGACAGGGGACAAGAGACCCAGTACTTC.

The gene calls are TRBV14 and TRBJ2-5; weak D call: TRBD2 (5 bases). The CDR3 extends over 13 amino acids. V was clipped by 5 bases and J by 7 bases, with 14 bases between them. Germline CDR1 SGHDN, CDR2 FVKESK. The CDR3 DNA sequence: TGTGCCAGCAGCTCGAGGGTCAAAGGGACCCAGTACTTC. Its protein is CASSSRVKGTQYF.

This chain connects TRBV6-1 to TRBJ2-2, with TRBD2 matching 8 bases. V lost 3 bases to trimming and J lost 1 base; unmatched junction nucleotides: 7. There are 17 residues in the CDR3. Per germline, CDR1 MNHNS and CDR2 SASEGT. In DNA, the CDR3 is TGTGCCAGCAGTGACACCTATAGCGGGAAGAACACCGGGGAGCTGTTTTTT. Translation: CASSDTYSGKNTGELFF.

The chain carries TRBV28 and TRBJ2-7; the match to TRBD1 covers 8 bases. The CDR3 extends over 15 amino acids. V was pared by 5 bases and J by 3 bases, with 9 bases of the junction left unmatched. CDR1 MDHEN and CDR2 SYDVKM come from the germline V gene. In DNA form, the CDR3 reads TGTGCCAGCAGTCGCAGGGGGCTTACAAGCTACGAGCAGTACTTC. It yields the protein CASSRRGLTSYEQYF.

The chain recombines TRBV6-4 with TRBJ2-1; 12 nucleotides agree with TRBD2. CDR1 is MRHNA and CDR2 is SNTAGT in the germline V gene. The CDR3 is 15 amino acids. J was trimmed by 16 bases and V by 3 bases; bases with no gene match: 13. The chain's CDR3 is CASSEAGLAGEYRFF. In DNA, the CDR3 is TGTGCCAGCAGTGAGGCGGGACTAGCGGGTGAATATAGATTCTTC.

The chain employs TRBV11-2 and TRBJ1-6; D not certain. This CDR3 is 14 amino acids long. V was cut by 6 bases and J by 10 bases, with 16 bases left in between. Germline CDR1 SGHAT, CDR2 FQNNGV. The DNA for the CDR3 is TGTGCCAGCAGTTACCCTGTGGCGAGGTCACCCCTCCACTTT. It is translated as CASSYPVARSPLHF.

V is TRBV23-1 and J is TRBJ1-2; no definite D call. TRBV23-1 is assigned to the ORF class and has an uncertain function. V was trimmed by 2 bases and J by 3 bases, leaving 10 bases between them. CDR3 size: 14 residues. CDR3 sequence: CASSQQAGDYGYTF. The CDR3 DNA sequence: TGCGCCAGCAGTCAACAGGCTGGTGACTATGGCTACACCTTC.

The chain employs TRBV7-6 and TRBJ2-3; 9 bases line up with TRBD2. From germline, CDR1 is SGHVS and CDR2 FNYEAQ. V shed 4 bases, J shed 3 bases, and the junction held 8 bases outside the gene matches. The CDR3 covers 16 residues. CDR3 nucleotides: TGTGCCAGCAGCTCGTTAGCGGGGGTGGGAACAGATACGCAGTATTTT. This gives the protein CASSSLAGVGTDTQYF.

This clone appeared a few times. This chain uses TRBV10-1 with TRBJ2-5, with D possibly matching TRBD1 (6 bases). CDR1 is WNHNN and CDR2 is SYGVQD in the germline V gene (reference sequence). Between the trimmed V and J ends, which lost 5 bases and 6 bases, there was a span of 19 bases. The CDR3 is 15 amino acids. The CDR3 region is CASSLRDTTGKTQYF. CDR3 coding DNA: TGCGCCAGCAGTCTTCGGGACACCACAGGGAAGACCCAGTACTTC.

With regard to this clone: Other DNA sequences from this sample encode an identical CDR3 as well. The chain joins TRBV28 to TRBJ2-7; D remains unclear. CDR3 size: 12 residues. Germline V gene data show CDR1 as MDHEN and CDR2 as SYDVKM. With 3 bases removed from V and 0 bases from J, the gap between germline ends came to 3 bases. The CDR3 coding sequence is TGTGCCAGCAGTTTCAGCTCCTACGAGCAGTACTTC. As protein: CASSFSSYEQYF.

The V and J genes are TRBV5-5 and TRBJ2-7; D possibly corresponds to TRBD1 (5 bases). This CDR3 contains 17 residues. Trimming removed 2 bases at V and 1 base at J, with 19 bases between. CDR1 SGHKS and CDR2 YYEKEE come from the germline V gene (reference sequence). CDR3 residues: CASSFFLLGQGSYEQYF. CDR3 bases: TGTGCCAGCAGCTTCTTTCTCCTTGGTCAGGGTTCCTACGAGCAGTACTTC.

The chain links TRBV2 to TRBJ2-7; TRBD1 matches 9 bases. This CDR3 contains 15 residues. Germline CDR1 reads SNHLY; CDR2 reads FYNNEI. V lost 6 bases, J lost 9 bases, and 15 bases stayed unmatched. CDR3 nucleotides: TGTGCCAGCAGCTTGAAGGGACAGGGCTTAGCGGGGCAGTACTTC. This translates into CASSLKGQGLAGQYF.

The chain couples TRBV3-1 (or the pseudogene TRBV3-2) to TRBJ2-5; 8 positions agree with TRBD2. CDR3 length: 14 residues. J lost 5 bases, V lost 3 bases, and 5 bases had no gene match. Germline V lookup: CDR1 LGHDT, CDR2 YNNKEL (reference sequence). The CDR3 DNA is TGTGCCAGCAGCCAGAGCGGGAGCGGGGAGACCCAGTACTTC. This sequence encodes CASSQSGSGETQYF.

The chain carries TRBV20-1 and TRBJ2-5, with 8 bases lining up with TRBD1. V trimming: 3 bases; J trimming: 9 bases; junction bases outside the gene matches: 9. CDR1 DFQATT and CDR2 SNEGSKA come from the germline V gene (reference sequence). The CDR3 spans 13 residues. The CDR3 loop reads CSASRDRKRSQYF. The CDR3 nucleotides read TGCAGTGCTAGTAGGGACAGGAAGAGGTCCCAGTACTTC.

This chain joins TRBV9 and TRBJ2-7; 13 bases agree with TRBD2. Germline CDR1 is SGDLS and CDR2 is YYNGEE. V shed 2 bases, J shed 7 bases, and the junction held 9 bases outside the gene matches. This CDR3 spans 16 amino acids. This CDR3 is CASSVRLAGGPGEQYF. The DNA of the CDR3 is TGTGCCAGCAGCGTTCGACTAGCGGGAGGCCCTGGTGAGCAGTACTTC.

The chain is built from TRBV3-1 (or the pseudogene TRBV3-2) and TRBJ2-1, with D tentatively TRBD1 (5 bases). V lost 1 base to trimming and J lost 4 bases, with 17 bases between them. Germline CDR1 reads LGHDT; CDR2 reads YNNKEL (reference sequence). The CDR3 is 17 residues long. The CDR3, as DNA: TGTGCCAGCAGCCAAGGCCTTTTGCGCGGACAATACAATGAGCAGTTCTTC. This gives the protein CASSQGLLRGQYNEQFF.

This clone was seen more than once but under ten times. The J gene is TRBJ1-1, the V gene TRBV3-1 (or the pseudogene TRBV3-2), with 10 nucleotides matching TRBD1. V dropped 4 bases and J dropped 2; count of bases not matched to a gene: 4. Germline V gene lookup returns CDR1 LGHDT and CDR2 YNNKEL (reference sequence). CDR3 length: 15 residues. This chain's CDR3 is CASSPRQGANTEAFF. As DNA, the CDR3 is TGTGCCAGCAGCCCACGACAGGGGGCTAACACTGAAGCTTTCTTT.

The rearrangement uses TRBV11-2 and TRBJ1-2; D is undetermined. CDR1 and CDR2 (germline): SGHAT, FQNNGV. Trimming pared 5 bases from V and 8 bases from J, leaving 12 bases between. The CDR3 is 12 amino acids. In DNA, the CDR3 is TGTGCCAGCAGCCCCCGGGGATTAGGCTACACCTTC. It encodes CASSPRGLGYTF. The entire variable domain, with the rest obtained from reference TRBV11-2 and TRBJ1-2, is as follows: EAGVAQSPRYKIIEKRQSVAFWCNPISGHATLYWYQQILGQGPKLLIQFQNNGVVDDSQLPKDRFSAERLKGVDSTLKIQPAKLEDSAVYLCASSPRGLGYTFGSGTRLTVV.

V usage is TRBV28 and J usage is TRBJ1-4; D gene unclear. CDR1 and CDR2 (germline): MDHEN, SYDVKM. The CDR3 extends over 13 amino acids. V lost 6 bases to trimming and J lost 12 bases, with 17 bases between them. The CDR3 region is CASSQGGGQELFF. CDR3 bases: TGTGCCAGCAGCCAAGGAGGCGGGCAGGAACTGTTTTTT.

The chain joins TRBV2 to TRBJ2-6; a weak D match, TRBD1 (6 bases). Germline loops: CDR1 SNHLY, CDR2 FYNNEI. The V end lost 6 bases, the J end lost 0 bases, and 15 bases lay between the germline ends. The CDR3 consists of 17 residues. The DNA for the CDR3 is TGTGCCAGCAGCCCCATGAGGGGGAGCTCTGGGGCCAACGTCCTGACTTTC. Amino acids: CASSPMRGSSGANVLTF.

The chain combines TRBV29-1 with TRBJ2-1, with 12 bases matching TRBD2. The germline gives CDR1 SQVTM, CDR2 ANQGSEA. The CDR3 length is 16 residues. V lost 1 base, J lost 1 base, and 2 bases stayed unmatched. The CDR3 sequence: CSVEGTSGTSYNEQFF. The DNA of the CDR3 is TGCAGCGTTGAAGGGACTAGCGGGACTTCCTACAATGAGCAGTTCTTC.

In this sample, this clone turned up once. The V call is TRBV11-3, the J call TRBJ2-7, with D hard to call. The germline CDR1 and CDR2 sequences are SGHNT and YENEEA. The length of the CDR3 is 15 residues. V lost 0 bases and J 7 bases, leaving 16 bases between the germline ends. In DNA form, the CDR3 reads TGTGCCAGCAGCTTAGATCCGGGTCTCTACGGGGAGCAGTACTTC. Translation gives CASSLDPGLYGEQYF. Supplemented by reference TRBV11-3 and TRBJ2-7, the full variable domain reads EAGVVQSPRYKIIEKKQPVAFWCNPISGHNTLYWYLQNLGQGPELLIRYENEEAVDDSQLPKDRFSAERLKGVDSTLKIQPAELGDSAVYLCASSLDPGLYGEQYFGPGTRLTVT.